This TCR beta chain was identified in a study of siplizumab effects on memory and regulatory T cells. General observations from the study: The alloreactive clones that mapped to unstimulated subsets made up only a minor fraction. Naive T cells seemed more diverse than memory cells and seemed major alloresponse contributors. Under siplizumab, an average roughly 70% of mappable alloreactive CD4+ clones were Treg-derived, compared with 25% to 30% in controls.

The germline gives CDR1 SQVTM, CDR2 ANQGSEA. V lost 6 bases and J lost 3, with 20 bases in between. This CDR3 is built from 15 residues. Comments on this clone: What it binds is unknown. The same CDR3 also results from other DNA sequences found in this sample.

Assay: immunoSEQ multiplex PCR; the TCRdb copy retains only in-frame clones and omits some. Of 90,000 to 120,000 clones listed, more than 90% are singletons. The specimen sequenced was CD4+ T cells sorted from blood. The receptor comes from a human donor in good health. Some clones in this sample may be carry-over from other donors' samples. The chain couples TRBV29-1 to TRBJ1-1, with a possible D match to TRBD1 (6 bases). CDR3 sequence reads: CSVYRDKGWDTEAFF. CDR3 DNA sequence: TGCAGCGTCTACAGGGATAAGGGGTGGGACACTGAAGCTTTCTTT.